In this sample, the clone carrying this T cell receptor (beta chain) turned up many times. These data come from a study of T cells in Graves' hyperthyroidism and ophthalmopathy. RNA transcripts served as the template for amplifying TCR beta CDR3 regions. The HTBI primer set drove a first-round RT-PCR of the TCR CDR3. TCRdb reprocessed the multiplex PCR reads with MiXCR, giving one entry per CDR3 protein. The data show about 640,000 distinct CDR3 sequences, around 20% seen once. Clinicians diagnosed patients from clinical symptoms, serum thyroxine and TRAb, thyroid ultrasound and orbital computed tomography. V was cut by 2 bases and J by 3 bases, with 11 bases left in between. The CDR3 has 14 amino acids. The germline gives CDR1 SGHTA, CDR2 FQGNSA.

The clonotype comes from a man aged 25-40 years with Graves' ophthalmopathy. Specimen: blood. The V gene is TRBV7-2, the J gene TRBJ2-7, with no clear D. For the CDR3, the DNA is TGTGCCAGCAGCTTAAGCGTTAGGAACTACGAGCAGTACTTC. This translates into CASSLSVRNYEQYF. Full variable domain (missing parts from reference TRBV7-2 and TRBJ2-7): GAGVSQSPSNKVTEKGKDVELRCDPISGHTALYWYRQSLGQGLEFLIYFQGNSAPDKSGLPSDRFSAERTGGSVSTLTIQRTQQEDSAVYLCASSLSVRNYEQYFGPGTRLTVT.